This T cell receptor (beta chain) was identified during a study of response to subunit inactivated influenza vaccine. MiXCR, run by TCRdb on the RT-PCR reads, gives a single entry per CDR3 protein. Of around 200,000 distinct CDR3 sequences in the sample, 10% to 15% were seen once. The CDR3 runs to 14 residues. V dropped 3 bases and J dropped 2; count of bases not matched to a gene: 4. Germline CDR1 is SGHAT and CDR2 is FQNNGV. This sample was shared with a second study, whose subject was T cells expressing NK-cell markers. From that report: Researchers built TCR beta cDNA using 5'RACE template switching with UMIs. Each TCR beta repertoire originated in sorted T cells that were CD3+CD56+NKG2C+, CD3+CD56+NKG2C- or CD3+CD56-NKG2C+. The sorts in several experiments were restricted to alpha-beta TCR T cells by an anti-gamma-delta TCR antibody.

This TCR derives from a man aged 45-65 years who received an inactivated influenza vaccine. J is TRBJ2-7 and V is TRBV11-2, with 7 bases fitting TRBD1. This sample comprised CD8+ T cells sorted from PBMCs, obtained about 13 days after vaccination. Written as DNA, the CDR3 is TGTGCCAGCAGCTTGTCAGGGGGTGCCTACGAGCAGTACTTC. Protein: CASSLSGGAYEQYF.